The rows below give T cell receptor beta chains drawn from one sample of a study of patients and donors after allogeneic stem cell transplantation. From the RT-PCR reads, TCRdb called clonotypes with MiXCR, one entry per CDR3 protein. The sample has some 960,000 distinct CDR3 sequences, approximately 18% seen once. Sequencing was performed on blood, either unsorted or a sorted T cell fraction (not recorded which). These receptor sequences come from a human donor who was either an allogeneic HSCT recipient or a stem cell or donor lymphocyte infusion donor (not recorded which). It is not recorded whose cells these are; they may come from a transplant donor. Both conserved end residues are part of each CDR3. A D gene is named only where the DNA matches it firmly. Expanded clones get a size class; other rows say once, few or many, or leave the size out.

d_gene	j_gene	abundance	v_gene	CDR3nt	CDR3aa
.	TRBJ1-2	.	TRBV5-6	TGTGCCAGCAGCTTAACACAGGGAAACTATGGCTACACCTTC	CASSLTQGNYGYTF
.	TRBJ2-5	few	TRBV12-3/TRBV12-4	TGTGCCAGCAGTCGATCCGGGGCCTTCTCGGAGACCCAGTACTTC	CASSRSGAFSETQYF
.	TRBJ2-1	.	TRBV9	TGTGCCAGCAGCGCCGAGCCGAATGAGCAGTTCTTC	CASSAEPNEQFF
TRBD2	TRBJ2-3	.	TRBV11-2	TGTGCCAGCAGTTACACCTCGCTAGCGGGGGTACGCACAGATACGCAGTATTTT	CASSYTSLAGVRTDTQYF
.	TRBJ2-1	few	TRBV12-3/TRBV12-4	TGTGCCAGCAGCCCGGACGAACACTACAATGAGCAGTTCTTC	CASSPDEHYNEQFF
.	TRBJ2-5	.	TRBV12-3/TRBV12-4	TGTGCCAGCAGTTTCGGGGGACTTTTACAAGAGACCCAGTACTTC	CASSFGGLLQETQYF
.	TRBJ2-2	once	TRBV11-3	TGTGCCAGCAGCTTAGATCTCGCAGGGGGGCACACCGGGGAGCTGTTTTTT	CASSLDLAGGHTGELFF
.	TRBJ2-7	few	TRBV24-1	TGTGCCACCAGTGATTCGTCTACATCCGTTTACGAGCAGTACTTC	CATSDSSTSVYEQYF
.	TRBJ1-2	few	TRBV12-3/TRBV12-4	TGTGCCAGCAGCCGGAGACAGAAGATTTATGGCTACACCTTC	CASSRRQKIYGYTF
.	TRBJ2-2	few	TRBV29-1	TGCAGCGTTGGTTCGGGGAACACCGGGGAGCTGTTTTTT	CSVGSGNTGELFF
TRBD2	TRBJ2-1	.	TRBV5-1	TGCGCCAGCAGCGCCGGGACTAGCGGACTCAATGAGCAGTTCTTC	CASSAGTSGLNEQFF
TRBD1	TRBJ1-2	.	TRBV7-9	TGTGCCAGCAGCTTACGGGACAGGGGCTATGGCTACACCTTC	CASSLRDRGYGYTF
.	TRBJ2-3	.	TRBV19	TGTGCCAGTAGTATTAGTGTGTTGGATACGCAGTATTTT	CASSISVLDTQYF
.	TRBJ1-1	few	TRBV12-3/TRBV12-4	TGTGCCAGCAGTGTCTCAATGAGTAAGGTTAGCTATACTGAAGCTTTCTTT	CASSVSMSKVSYTEAFF
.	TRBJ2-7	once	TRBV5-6	TGTGCCAGCGGCTTGGGGGCAGCCTCCTACGAGCAGTACTTC	CASGLGAASYEQYF
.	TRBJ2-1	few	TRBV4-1	TGCGCCAGCAGCCACCGACGTCCCCTCTCCTACAATGAGCAGTTCTTC	CASSHRRPLSYNEQFF
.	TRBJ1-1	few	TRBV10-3	TGTGCCATCAGAACGGAAGCTGAAGCTTTCTTT	CAIRTEAEAFF
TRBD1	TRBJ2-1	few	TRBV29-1	TGCAGCATTCACATACAGGGGGATGAGCAGTTCTTC	CSIHIQGDEQFF